This is a list of T cell receptor beta chains from one sample in a study of blood T cell repertoires in COVID-19. Only in-frame clones appear in the TCRdb table, and some are missing; sequencing was by immunoSEQ multiplex PCR. The sample lists 250,000 to 350,000 clones; around 87% were seen once. The source material was PBMCs or T cells enriched from blood (not recorded which). Receptors were obtained from a woman in her 30s who had recovered from COVID-19. Each CDR3 is given with its conserved first and last residue. D genes are given only for firm matches. The size entry is marked missing in some rows and otherwise reads once, few, many or a size class.

cdr3_aa	cdr3_nt	d_call	clone_size	v_call	j_call
CASGPLTYNEQFF	TGTGCCAGCGGGCCCCTGACCTACAATGAGCAGTTCTTC	NA	NA	TRBV13	TRBJ2-1
CASSLAGNEQFF	TGTGCCAGCAGCCTCGCGGGGAATGAGCAGTTCTTC	NA	NA	TRBV14	TRBJ2-1
CASSRGGNEAFF	TGTGCCAGCTCTAGGGGCGGCAATGAAGCTTTCTTT	NA	once	TRBV6-5	TRBJ1-1
CASSTMTGDGTDTQYF	TGTGCCAGCAGTACAATGACAGGGGATGGAACAGATACGCAGTATTTT	TRBD1	NA	TRBV28	TRBJ2-3
CASSIRGHTGNTEAFF	TGTGCCAGTAGTATCAGGGGCCACACAGGGAATACTGAAGCTTTCTTT	NA	once	TRBV19	TRBJ1-1
CASSLGTGDTDTQYF	TGCGCCAGCAGCTTGGGGACAGGTGACACAGATACGCAGTATTTT	TRBD1	NA	TRBV5-1	TRBJ2-3
CASSQGGTTGELFF	TGCGCCAGCAGCCAGGGCGGGACCACCGGGGAGCTGTTTTTT	NA	once	TRBV5-1	TRBJ2-2
CASSIDRASSLSYNEQFF	TGTGCCAGTAGTATAGATCGCGCCAGTAGCCTATCCTACAATGAGCAGTTCTTC	NA	NA	TRBV19	TRBJ2-1
CASSSWTSGYSYEQYF	TGTGCCAGCAGCTCCTGGACTAGCGGGTATTCCTACGAGCAGTACTTC	TRBD2	NA	TRBV11-2	TRBJ2-7
CASSFDRSEETQYF	TGTGCCAGCAGCTTTGACAGGTCCGAAGAGACCCAGTACTTC	NA	NA	TRBV7-8	TRBJ2-5
CASSYDGNQPQHF	TGTGCCAGCAGTTACGACGGGAATCAGCCCCAGCATTTT	NA	NA	TRBV6-5	TRBJ1-5
CASSTLRGGLETQYF	TGTGCCAGCAGCACCCTGCGGGGGGGCCTTGAGACCCAGTACTTC	TRBD2	NA	TRBV7-2	TRBJ2-5
CASSLYQADGYTF	TGTGCCAGCAGCTTATACCAGGCTGATGGCTACACCTTC	NA	NA	TRBV5-4	TRBJ1-2
CASSSTSGLRLHEQYF	TGTGCCAGCAGCTCGACCTCAGGGCTCCGGCTCCACGAGCAGTACTTC	NA	NA	TRBV11-2	TRBJ2-7
CASSPPVSGYGYTF	TGTGCCAGTAGTCCCCCCGTCTCGGGCTATGGCTACACCTTC	NA	NA	TRBV19	TRBJ1-2
CASSYQGDYGYTF	TGCGCCAGCAGTTACCAGGGGGACTATGGCTACACCTTC	TRBD1	NA	TRBV4-1	TRBJ1-2
CASSFLDRGNTEAFF	TGTGCCAGCAGCTTTTTGGACAGGGGTAACACTGAAGCTTTCTTT	TRBD1	NA	TRBV5-6	TRBJ1-1
CASSVTGGGGTGELFF	TGTGCCAGCAGCGTAACAGGTGGCGGTGGCACCGGGGAGCTGTTTTTT	NA	NA	TRBV9	TRBJ2-2
CASQDFASFNEKLFF	TGTGCCTCACAGGATTTTGCTTCATTCAATGAAAAACTGTTTTTT	NA	NA	TRBV28	TRBJ1-4
CASSQILDYNEQFF	TGTGCCAGCAGCCAGATCCTAGATTACAATGAGCAGTTCTTC	NA	NA	TRBV3-1/TRBV3-2	TRBJ2-1
CASFLGLPGNTIYF	TGTGCCAGCTTCTTAGGCCTGCCCGGGAACACCATATATTTT	NA	NA	TRBV2	TRBJ1-3
CASTQGQYYGYTF	TGTGCCAGCACCCAGGGACAGTATTATGGCTACACCTTC	TRBD1	NA	TRBV6-5	TRBJ1-2
CASSISITGEKLFF	TGTGCCAGTAGTATCTCCATTACGGGTGAAAAACTGTTTTTT	NA	NA	TRBV19	TRBJ1-4
CASSPGSGMNTEAFF	TGCGCCAGCAGCCCGGGATCCGGGATGAACACTGAAGCTTTCTTT	NA	once	TRBV5-1	TRBJ1-1
CASSESIWSGGTDTQYF	TGCGCCAGCAGTGAGTCGATTTGGTCGGGGGGAACAGATACGCAGTATTTT	TRBD2	NA	TRBV10-1	TRBJ2-3
CASSQEITGVGDEQYF	TGTGCCAGCAGCCAAGAAATCACAGGGGTAGGTGACGAGCAGTACTTC	TRBD1	NA	TRBV14	TRBJ2-7
CASSLVSSGVQETQYF	TGTGCCAGCAGCTTAGTTTCTAGCGGGGTTCAAGAGACCCAGTACTTC	TRBD2	NA	TRBV7-8	TRBJ2-5
CASSFTGTQNTGELFF	TGTGCCAGCAGCTTTACCGGGACTCAGAACACCGGGGAGCTGTTTTTT	NA	NA	TRBV9	TRBJ2-2
CSVEFSGGTSTDTQYF	TGCAGCGTTGAATTTAGCGGGGGAACTAGCACAGATACGCAGTATTTT	TRBD2	NA	TRBV29-1	TRBJ2-3
CASSQEGETQYF	TGTGCCAGCAGCCAGGAGGGTGAGACCCAGTACTTC	NA	NA	TRBV3-1/TRBV3-2	TRBJ2-5
CASSESQGGGYTF	TGTGCCAGCAGTGAAAGTCAGGGGGGAGGCTACACCTTC	TRBD1	NA	TRBV2	TRBJ1-2
CASSQTSGGANEQFF	TGTGCCAGTAGTCAGACTAGCGGGGGGGCCAATGAGCAGTTCTTC	TRBD2	NA	TRBV19	TRBJ2-1
CAISEERVKYEQYF	TGTGCCATCAGTGAGGAGAGGGTTAAGTACGAGCAGTACTTC	NA	few	TRBV10-3	TRBJ2-7
CASSQDRSGGGYEQFF	TGCGCCAGCAGCCAAGATCGCAGCGGGGGGGGCTATGAGCAGTTCTTC	TRBD2	NA	TRBV4-3	TRBJ2-1
CASSTPGQGRYGYTF	TGTGCCAGTAGTACTCCGGGACAGGGGAGATATGGCTACACCTTC	TRBD1	few	TRBV19	TRBJ1-2
CASSNLNTEAFF	TGTGCCAGTAGTAACTTGAACACTGAAGCTTTCTTT	NA	NA	TRBV19	TRBJ1-1
CASSLTRGNQPQHF	TGTGCCAGCAGCTTAACCCGGGGAAATCAGCCCCAGCATTTT	NA	NA	TRBV5-6	TRBJ1-5
CASSQGVSGGVGYEQYF	TGTGCCAGCAGCCAAGGGGTCAGCGGGGGGGTAGGATACGAGCAGTACTTC	TRBD2	NA	TRBV3-1/TRBV3-2	TRBJ2-7
CASATGVSQPQHF	TGTGCCAGCGCGACAGGGGTGAGTCAGCCCCAGCATTTT	TRBD1	NA	TRBV6-5	TRBJ1-5
CASSLDSYSNQPQHF	TGTGCCAGCAGCCTTGACAGCTATAGCAATCAGCCCCAGCATTTT	NA	NA	TRBV7-8	TRBJ1-5
CASSLGLGGETQYF	TGTGCCAGCAGCTTGGGCCTTGGGGGGGAGACCCAGTACTTC	NA	NA	TRBV5-4	TRBJ2-5
CASSSPGQGLRSPLHF	TGTGCCAGCAGTTCCCCAGGGCAGGGTCTACGATCACCCCTCCACTTT	NA	NA	TRBV6-5	TRBJ1-6
CASSRGTGTGGHEQYF	TGTGCCAGCAGCAGGGGAACCGGGACAGGGGGCCACGAGCAGTACTTC	NA	once	TRBV21-1	TRBJ2-7
CASSLTGGPYEQYF	TGTGCCAGCAGCTTAACGGGGGGCCCCTACGAGCAGTACTTC	NA	NA	TRBV11-3	TRBJ2-7
CASSISDQPQHF	TGTGCCAGTAGTATCTCAGATCAGCCCCAGCATTTT	NA	NA	TRBV19	TRBJ1-5
CASSPGTGYNEQFF	TGTGCCAGCTCACCAGGGACAGGTTACAATGAGCAGTTCTTC	TRBD1	NA	TRBV18	TRBJ2-1
CASSLDRPGSSRNQPQHF	TGCGCCAGCAGCTTGGATCGGCCCGGGTCTTCCCGAAATCAGCCCCAGCATTTT	NA	NA	TRBV5-1	TRBJ1-5
CASSPGQARNQPQHF	TGTGCCAGCAGCCCCGGACAGGCCCGCAATCAGCCCCAGCATTTT	TRBD1	NA	TRBV28	TRBJ1-5
CASSLGATEAFF	TGTGCCAGCAGTTTGGGGGCAACTGAAGCTTTCTTT	NA	NA	TRBV28	TRBJ1-1